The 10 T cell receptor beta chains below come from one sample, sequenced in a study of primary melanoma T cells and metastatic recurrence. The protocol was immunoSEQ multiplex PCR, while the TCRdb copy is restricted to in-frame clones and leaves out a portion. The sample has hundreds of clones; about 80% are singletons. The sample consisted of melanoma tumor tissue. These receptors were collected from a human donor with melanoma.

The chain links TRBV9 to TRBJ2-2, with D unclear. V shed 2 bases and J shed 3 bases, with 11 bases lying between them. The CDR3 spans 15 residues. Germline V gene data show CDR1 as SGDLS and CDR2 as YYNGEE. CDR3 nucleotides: TGTGCCAGCAGCGTGGAAGGTGGCGACACCGGGGAGCTGTTTTTT. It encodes CASSVEGGDTGELFF.

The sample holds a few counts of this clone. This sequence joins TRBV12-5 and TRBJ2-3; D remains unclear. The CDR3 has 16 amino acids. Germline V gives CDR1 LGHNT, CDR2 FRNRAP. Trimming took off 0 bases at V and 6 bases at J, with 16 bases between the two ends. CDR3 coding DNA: TGTGCTAGTGGTTTGGTACTCCGACACGACGGGGATACGCAGTATTTT. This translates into CASGLVLRHDGDTQYF.

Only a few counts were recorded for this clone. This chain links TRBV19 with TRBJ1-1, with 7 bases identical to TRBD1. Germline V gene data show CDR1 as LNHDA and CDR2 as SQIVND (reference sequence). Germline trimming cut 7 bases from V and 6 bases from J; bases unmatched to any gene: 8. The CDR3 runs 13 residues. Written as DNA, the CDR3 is TGTGCCAGTATGAGGGGGCCCTCCCCTGAAGCTTTCTTT. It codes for CASMRGPSPEAFF.

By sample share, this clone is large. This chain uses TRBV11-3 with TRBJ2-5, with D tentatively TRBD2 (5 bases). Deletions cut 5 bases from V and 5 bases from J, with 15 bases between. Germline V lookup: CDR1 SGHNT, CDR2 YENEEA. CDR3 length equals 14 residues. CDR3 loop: CASSQPGIGETQYF. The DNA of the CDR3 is TGTGCCAGCAGCCAACCCGGGATAGGTGAGACCCAGTACTTC.

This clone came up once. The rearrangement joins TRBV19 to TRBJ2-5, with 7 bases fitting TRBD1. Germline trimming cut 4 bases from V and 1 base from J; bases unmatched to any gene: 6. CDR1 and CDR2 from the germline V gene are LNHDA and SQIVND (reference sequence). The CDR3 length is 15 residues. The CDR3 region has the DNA TGTGCCAGTAGTACGAGGGGGCCCCTCCAAGAGACCCAGTACTTC. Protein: CASSTRGPLQETQYF.

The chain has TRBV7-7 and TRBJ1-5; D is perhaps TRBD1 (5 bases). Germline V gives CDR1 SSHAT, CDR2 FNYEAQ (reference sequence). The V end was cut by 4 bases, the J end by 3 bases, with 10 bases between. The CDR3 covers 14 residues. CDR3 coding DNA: TGTGCCAGCAGCTGGGGGGGGATCAATCAGCCCCAGCATTTT. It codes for CASSWGGINQPQHF.

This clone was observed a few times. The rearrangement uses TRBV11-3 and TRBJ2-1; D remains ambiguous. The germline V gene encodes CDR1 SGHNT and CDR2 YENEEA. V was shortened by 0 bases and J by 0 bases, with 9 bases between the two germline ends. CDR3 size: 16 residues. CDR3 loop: CASSLEPVSSYNEQFF. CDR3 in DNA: TGTGCCAGCAGCTTAGAGCCGGTGAGCTCCTACAATGAGCAGTTCTTC. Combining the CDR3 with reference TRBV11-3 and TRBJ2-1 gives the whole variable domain EAGVVQSPRYKIIEKKQPVAFWCNPISGHNTLYWYLQNLGQGPELLIRYENEEAVDDSQLPKDRFSAERLKGVDSTLKIQPAELGDSAVYLCASSLEPVSSYNEQFFGPGTRLTVL.

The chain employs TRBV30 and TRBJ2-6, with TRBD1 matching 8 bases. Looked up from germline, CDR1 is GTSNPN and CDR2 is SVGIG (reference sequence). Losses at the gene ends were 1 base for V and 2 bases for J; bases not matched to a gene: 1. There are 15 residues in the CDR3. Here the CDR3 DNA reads TGTGCCTGGAGTGCGGACAGGGCTGGGGCCAACGTCCTGACTTTC. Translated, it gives CAWSADRAGANVLTF.

CDR3 protein: CASSALTGDTEAFF. Written as DNA, the CDR3 is TGTGCCAGTAGCGCCCTGACAGGGGACACTGAAGCTTTCTTT. This chain connects TRBV19 to TRBJ1-1; TRBD1 matches at 8 bases. J gave up 3 bases and V 6 bases, and 6 bases lay outside the gene matches. Germline CDR1 LNHDA, CDR2 SQIVND (reference sequence). The CDR3 contains 14 residues.

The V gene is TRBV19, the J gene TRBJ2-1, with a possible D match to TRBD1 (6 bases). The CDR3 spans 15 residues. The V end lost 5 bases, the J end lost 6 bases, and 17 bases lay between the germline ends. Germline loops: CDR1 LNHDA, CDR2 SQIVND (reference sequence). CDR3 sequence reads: CASSVQGLGGNEQFF. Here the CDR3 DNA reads TGTGCCAGTAGTGTACAGGGCCTAGGGGGCAATGAGCAGTTCTTC.